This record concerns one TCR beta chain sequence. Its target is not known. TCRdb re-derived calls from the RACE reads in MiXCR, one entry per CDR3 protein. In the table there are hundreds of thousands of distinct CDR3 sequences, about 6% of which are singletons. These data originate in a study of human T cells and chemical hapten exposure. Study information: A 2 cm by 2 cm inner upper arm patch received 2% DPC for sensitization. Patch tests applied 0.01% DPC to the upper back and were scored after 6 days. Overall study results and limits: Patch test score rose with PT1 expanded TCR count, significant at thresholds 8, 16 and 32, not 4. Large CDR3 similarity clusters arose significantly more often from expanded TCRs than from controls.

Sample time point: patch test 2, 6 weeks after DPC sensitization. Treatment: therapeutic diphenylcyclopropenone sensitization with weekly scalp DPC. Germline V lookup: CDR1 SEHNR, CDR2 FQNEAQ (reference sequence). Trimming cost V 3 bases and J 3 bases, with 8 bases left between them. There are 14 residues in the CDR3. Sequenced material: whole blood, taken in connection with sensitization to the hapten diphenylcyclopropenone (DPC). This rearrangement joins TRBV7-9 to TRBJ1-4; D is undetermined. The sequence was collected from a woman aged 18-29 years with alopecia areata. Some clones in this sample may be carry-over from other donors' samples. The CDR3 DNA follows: TGTGCCAGCAGCTTTGGGCATCCTAATGAAAAACTGTTTTTT. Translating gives CASSFGHPNEKLFF. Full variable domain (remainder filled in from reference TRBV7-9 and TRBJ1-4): DTGVSQNPRHKITKRGQNVTFRCDPISEHNRLYWYRQTLGQGPEFLTYFQNEAQLEKSRLLSDRFSAERPKGSFSTLEIQRTEQGDSAMYLCASSFGHPNEKLFFGSGTQLSVL.